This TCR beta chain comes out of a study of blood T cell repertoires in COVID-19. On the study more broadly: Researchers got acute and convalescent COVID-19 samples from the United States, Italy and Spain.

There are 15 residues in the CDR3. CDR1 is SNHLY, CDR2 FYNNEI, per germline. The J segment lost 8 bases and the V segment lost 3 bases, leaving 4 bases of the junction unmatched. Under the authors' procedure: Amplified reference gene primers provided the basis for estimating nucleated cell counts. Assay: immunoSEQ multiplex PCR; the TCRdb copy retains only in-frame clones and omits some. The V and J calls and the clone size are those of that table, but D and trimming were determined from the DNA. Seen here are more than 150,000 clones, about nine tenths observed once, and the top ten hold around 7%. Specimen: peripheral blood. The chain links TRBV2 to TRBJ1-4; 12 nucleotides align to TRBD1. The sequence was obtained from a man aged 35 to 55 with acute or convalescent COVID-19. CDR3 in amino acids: CASSDGTGGEEKLFF. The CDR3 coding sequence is TGTGCCAGCAGTGACGGGACAGGGGGCGAGGAAAAACTGTTTTTT. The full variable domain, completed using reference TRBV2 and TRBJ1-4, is EPEVTQTPSHQVTQMGQEVILRCVPISNHLYFYWYRQILGQKVEFLVSFYNNEISEKSEIFDDQFSVERPDGSNFTLKIRSTKLEDSAMYFCASSDGTGGEEKLFFGSGTQLSVL.